The clone carrying this T cell receptor beta chain has just a few counts. TCRdb re-derived calls from the 5' RACE reads in MiXCR, one entry per CDR3 protein. The sample records nearly 550,000 distinct CDR3 sequences, 15% to 20% being singletons. This specimen belongs to a study of T cells after yellow fever vaccination. The germline V gene encodes CDR1 LGHNA and CDR2 YSLEER. CDR3 size: 17 residues. Trimming took off 0 bases at V and 2 bases at J, with 11 bases between the two ends. The sequencing here drew on PBMCs, taken 15 days after the yellow fever booster vaccination. V gene TRBV4-3 combines with J gene TRBJ2-6, with D possibly TRBD1 on 6 matching bases. This sequence was found in a man in his thirties or forties who received the YFV17D yellow fever vaccine. In DNA form, the CDR3 reads TGCGCCAGCAGCCAAGATTCGTACAGGGCTGGGGCCAACGTCCTGACTTTC. Protein product: CASSQDSYRAGANVLTF.